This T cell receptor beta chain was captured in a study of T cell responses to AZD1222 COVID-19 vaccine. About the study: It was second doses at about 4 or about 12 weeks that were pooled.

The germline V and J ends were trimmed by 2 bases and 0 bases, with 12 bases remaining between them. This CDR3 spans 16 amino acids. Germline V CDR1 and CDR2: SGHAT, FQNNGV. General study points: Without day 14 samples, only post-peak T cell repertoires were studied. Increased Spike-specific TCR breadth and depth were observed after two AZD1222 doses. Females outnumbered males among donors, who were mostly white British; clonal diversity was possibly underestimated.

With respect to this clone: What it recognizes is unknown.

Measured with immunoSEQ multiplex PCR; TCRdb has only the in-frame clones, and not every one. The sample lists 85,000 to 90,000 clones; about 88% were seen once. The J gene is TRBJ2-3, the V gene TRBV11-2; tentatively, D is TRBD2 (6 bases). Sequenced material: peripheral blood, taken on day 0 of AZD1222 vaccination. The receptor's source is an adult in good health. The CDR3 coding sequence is TGTGCCAGCAGCTTAAGGGCAAGCGGGAGCACAGATACGCAGTATTTT. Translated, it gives CASSLRASGSTDTQYF.